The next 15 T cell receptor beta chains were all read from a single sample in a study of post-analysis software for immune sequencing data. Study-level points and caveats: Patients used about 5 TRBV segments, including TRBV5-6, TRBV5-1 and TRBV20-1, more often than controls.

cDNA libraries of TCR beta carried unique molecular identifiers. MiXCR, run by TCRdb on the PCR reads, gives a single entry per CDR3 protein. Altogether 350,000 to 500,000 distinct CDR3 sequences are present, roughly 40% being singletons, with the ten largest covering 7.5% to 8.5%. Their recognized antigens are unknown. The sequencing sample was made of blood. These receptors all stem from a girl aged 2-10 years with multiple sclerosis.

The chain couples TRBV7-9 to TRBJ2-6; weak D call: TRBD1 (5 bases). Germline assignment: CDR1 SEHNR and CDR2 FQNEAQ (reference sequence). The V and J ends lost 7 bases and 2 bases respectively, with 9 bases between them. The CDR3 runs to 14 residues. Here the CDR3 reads CASTQGPGANVLTF. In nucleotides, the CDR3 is TGTGCCAGCACCCAGGGCCCTGGGGCCAACGTCCTGACTTTC.

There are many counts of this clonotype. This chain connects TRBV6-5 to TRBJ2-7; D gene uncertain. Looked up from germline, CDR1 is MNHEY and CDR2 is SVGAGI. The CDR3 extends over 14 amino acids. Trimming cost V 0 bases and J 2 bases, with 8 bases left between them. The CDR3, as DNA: TGTGCCAGCAGTTACTCGTCGCTACCCTACGAGCAGTACTTC. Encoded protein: CASSYSSLPYEQYF.

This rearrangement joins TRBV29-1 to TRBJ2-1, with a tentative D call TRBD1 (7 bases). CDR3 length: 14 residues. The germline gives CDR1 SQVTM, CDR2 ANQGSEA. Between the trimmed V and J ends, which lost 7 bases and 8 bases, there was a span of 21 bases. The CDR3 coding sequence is TGCAGCGCCAAGGGCGGGCAGGGGGGCGATGAGCAGTTCTTC. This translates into CSAKGGQGGDEQFF.

The CDR3 spells CSATQRVPTDTQYF. CDR3 nucleotides: TGCAGTGCTACTCAACGGGTCCCCACAGATACGCAGTATTTT. The gene calls are TRBV20-1 and TRBJ2-3, with D unclear. The length of the CDR3 is 14 residues. Trimming took off 4 bases at V and 2 bases at J, with 13 bases between the two ends. Germline CDR1 is DFQATT and CDR2 is SNEGSKA (reference sequence).

The CDR3 loop reads CSAKRGTASYEQYF. The CDR3 DNA follows: TGCAGTGCTAAACGAGGGACAGCTTCCTACGAGCAGTACTTC. V is TRBV20-1 and J is TRBJ2-7, with 7 bases identical to TRBD1. The CDR3 is made up of 14 amino acids. Germline CDR1 and CDR2: DFQATT and SNEGSKA (reference sequence). Germline trimming cut 4 bases from V and 1 base from J; bases unmatched to any gene: 7.

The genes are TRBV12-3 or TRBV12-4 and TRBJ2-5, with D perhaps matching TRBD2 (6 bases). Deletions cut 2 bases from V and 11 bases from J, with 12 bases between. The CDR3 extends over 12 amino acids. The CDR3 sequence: CASSLSVGGQYF. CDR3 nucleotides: TGTGCCAGCAGTTTATCGGTCGGAGGGCAGTACTTC.

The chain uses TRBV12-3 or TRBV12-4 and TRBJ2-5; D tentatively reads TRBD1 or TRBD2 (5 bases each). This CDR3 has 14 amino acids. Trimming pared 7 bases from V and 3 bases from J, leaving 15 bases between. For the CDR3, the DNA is TGTGCCAGCAAGAGGGGTAGCTGGAAAGAGACCCAGTACTTC. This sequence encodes CASKRGSWKETQYF.

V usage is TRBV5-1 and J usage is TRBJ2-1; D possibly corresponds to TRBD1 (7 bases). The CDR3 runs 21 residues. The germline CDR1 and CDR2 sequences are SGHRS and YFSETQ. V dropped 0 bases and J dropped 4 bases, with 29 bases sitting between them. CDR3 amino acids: CASSLAMDDPRGDSAYNEQFF. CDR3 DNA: TGCGCCAGCAGCTTGGCCATGGACGATCCCCGCGGGGACAGTGCTTACAATGAGCAGTTCTTC.

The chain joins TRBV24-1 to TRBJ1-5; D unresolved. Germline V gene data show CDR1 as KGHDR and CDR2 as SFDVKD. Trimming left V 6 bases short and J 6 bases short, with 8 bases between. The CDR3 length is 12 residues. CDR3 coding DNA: TGTGCCACCAGTATGGAGGGTCAGCCCCAGCATTTT. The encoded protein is CATSMEGQPQHF.

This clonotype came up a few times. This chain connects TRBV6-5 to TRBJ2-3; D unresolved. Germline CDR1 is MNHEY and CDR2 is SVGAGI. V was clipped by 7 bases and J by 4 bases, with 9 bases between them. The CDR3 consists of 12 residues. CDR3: CASKGFADTQYF. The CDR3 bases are TGTGCCAGCAAAGGGTTTGCAGATACGCAGTATTTT.

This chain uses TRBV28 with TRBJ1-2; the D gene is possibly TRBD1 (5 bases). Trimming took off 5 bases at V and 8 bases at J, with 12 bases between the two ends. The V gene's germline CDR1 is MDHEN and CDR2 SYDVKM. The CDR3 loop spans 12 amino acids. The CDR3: CASSQGYRGYTF. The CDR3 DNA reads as TGTGCCAGCAGTCAGGGCTATAGAGGCTACACCTTC.

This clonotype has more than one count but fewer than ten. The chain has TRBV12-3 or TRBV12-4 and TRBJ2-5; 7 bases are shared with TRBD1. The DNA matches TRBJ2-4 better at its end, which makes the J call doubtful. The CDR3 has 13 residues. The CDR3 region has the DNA TGTGCCAGCAGTGGGACAGTGAAGGACATTCAGTACTTC. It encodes CASSGTVKDIQYF.

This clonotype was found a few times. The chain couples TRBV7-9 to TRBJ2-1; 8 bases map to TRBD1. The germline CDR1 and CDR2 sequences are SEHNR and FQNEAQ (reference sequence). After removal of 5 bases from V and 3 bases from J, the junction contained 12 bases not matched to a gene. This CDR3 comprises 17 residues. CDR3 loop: CASSPRLTGGFYNEQFF. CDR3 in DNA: TGTGCCAGCAGCCCTCGGCTCACAGGGGGGTTCTACAATGAGCAGTTCTTC.

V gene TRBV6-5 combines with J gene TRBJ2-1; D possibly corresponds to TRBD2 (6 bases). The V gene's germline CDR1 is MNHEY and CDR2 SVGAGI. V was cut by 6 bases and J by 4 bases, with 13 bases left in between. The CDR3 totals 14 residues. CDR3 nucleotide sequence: TGTGCCAGCAGGTACCTCGGGACTTACAATGAGCAGTTCTTC. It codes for CASRYLGTYNEQFF.

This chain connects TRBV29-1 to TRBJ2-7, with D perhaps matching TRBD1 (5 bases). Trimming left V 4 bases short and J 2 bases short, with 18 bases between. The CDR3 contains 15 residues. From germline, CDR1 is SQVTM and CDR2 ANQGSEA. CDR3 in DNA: TGCAGCGTTGGAAGCCGCCTGAGGACAACCTACGAGCAGTACTTC. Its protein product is CSVGSRLRTTYEQYF.